These 12 T cell receptor beta chains came from one sample sequenced in a study of blood T cell repertoires in COVID-19. Produced via immunoSEQ multiplex PCR; TCRdb's table is partial and in-frame only. The sample has approximately 220,000 clones, about nine tenths seen once. Sequencing was performed on peripheral blood. The receptors shown here come from a man between 50 and 59 years old with acute or convalescent COVID-19.

This clone was seen only once. This chain uses TRBV9 with TRBJ1-4; D is uncertain. Germline V CDR1 and CDR2: SGDLS, YYNGEE. CDR3 length: 14 residues. V lost 4 bases to trimming and J lost 4 bases, with 11 bases between them. CDR3 amino acids: CASSPRTGNEKLFF. The CDR3 coding sequence is TGTGCCAGCAGCCCCCGGACTGGTAATGAAAAACTGTTTTTT.

The genes are TRBV5-1 and TRBJ1-3; D is possibly TRBD1 (5 bases). V lost 4 bases, J lost 1 base, and 18 bases lay in between. Germline V lookup: CDR1 SGHRS, CDR2 YFSETQ. The CDR3 is 17 residues long. CDR3 region: CASSLTGGVRSGNTIYF. As DNA, the CDR3 is TGCGCCAGCAGCCTAACGGGGGGAGTACGGTCTGGAAACACCATATATTTT.

This chain uses TRBV27 with TRBJ1-2, with no clear D. Trimming took 3 bases from V and 7 from J, leaving 15 bases between them. CDR3 size: 14 residues. Looked up from germline, CDR1 is MNHEY and CDR2 is SMNVEV (reference sequence). The CDR3: CASSLAGSTIGYTF. The CDR3 DNA sequence: TGTGCCAGCAGTTTGGCGGGGTCGACGATTGGCTACACCTTC.

The chain combines TRBV2 with TRBJ1-4, with 7 bases lining up with TRBD1. CDR3 length: 13 amino acids. Germline lookup yields CDR1 SNHLY and CDR2 FYNNEI. Trimming at V came to 6 bases and at J to 5 bases, leaving 3 bases not matched to a gene. CDR3 region: CASRGTVNEKLFF. Here the CDR3 DNA reads TGTGCCAGCAGAGGGACAGTAAATGAAAAACTGTTTTTT.

V is TRBV11-3 and J is TRBJ2-1; TRBD1 is a possible D gene (5 bases). The V gene's germline CDR1 is SGHNT and CDR2 YENEEA. The CDR3 covers 16 residues. Trimming shortened V by 0 bases and J by 10 bases, and 19 bases separated the two germline ends. The CDR3 nucleotides are TGTGCCAGCAGCTTAGACCAGGGAACTCCGAATCAAGAGCAGTTCTTC. Its translation is CASSLDQGTPNQEQFF. The whole variable domain, remainder taken from reference TRBV11-3 and TRBJ2-1, is EAGVVQSPRYKIIEKKQPVAFWCNPISGHNTLYWYLQNLGQGPELLIRYENEEAVDDSQLPKDRFSAERLKGVDSTLKIQPAELGDSAVYLCASSLDQGTPNQEQFFGPGTRLTVL.

The chain joins TRBV5-6 to TRBJ2-7; TRBD1 agrees at 8 bases. In germline, CDR1 is SGHDT, CDR2 YYEEEE. The CDR3 is made up of 16 amino acids. Trimming removed 6 bases from V and 4 bases from J; junction bases left unmatched: 15. The CDR3 protein is CASTSFPKTGEYEQYF. The CDR3 nucleotides read TGTGCCAGCACCTCTTTCCCTAAGACAGGGGAATACGAGCAGTACTTC.

CDR3 amino acids: CSVMDRGTEAFF. The CDR3 region has the DNA TGCAGCGTGATGGACAGGGGTACTGAAGCTTTCTTT. The chain is built from TRBV29-1 and TRBJ1-1; 9 positions match TRBD1. V trimming: 6 bases; J trimming: 5 bases; junction bases outside the gene matches: 4. CDR3 size: 12 residues. Germline V gene data show CDR1 as SQVTM and CDR2 as ANQGSEA.

V usage is TRBV6-4 and J usage is TRBJ1-2, with D uncertain. Looked up from germline, CDR1 is MRHNA and CDR2 is SNTAGT. This CDR3 region has 12 residues. The V and J ends lost 10 bases and 8 bases respectively, with 17 bases between them. The CDR3 sequence: CATFKFGEGYTF. CDR3 nucleotide sequence: TGTGCCACCTTCAAATTCGGTGAAGGCTACACCTTC.

This chain uses TRBV7-9 with TRBJ2-2, with a weak D call TRBD2 (7 bases). V was shortened by 5 bases and J by 7 bases, with 20 bases between the two germline ends. This CDR3 has 16 amino acids. Germline-derived CDR1 and CDR2 are SEHNR and FQNEAQ (reference sequence). CDR3 DNA: TGTGCCAGCAGCCACGGGAGGCAGGGGTCCGACGGGGAGCTGTTTTTT. Translated, it gives CASSHGRQGSDGELFF. The full variable domain, its missing parts supplied by reference TRBV7-9 and TRBJ2-2, is DTGVSQNPRHKITKRGQNVTFRCDPISEHNRLYWYRQTLGQGPEFLTYFQNEAQLEKSRLLSDRFSAERPKGSFSTLEIQRTEQGDSAMYLCASSHGRQGSDGELFFGEGSRLTVL.

This clone has a handful of counts. This chain links TRBV7-9 with TRBJ2-5; TRBD2 matches at 7 bases. The CDR3 contains 14 residues. V gave up 5 bases and J gave up 4 bases; unmatched junction bases: 7. The germline gives CDR1 SEHNR, CDR2 FQNEAQ (reference sequence). CDR3 sequence: CASSPDGGRETQYF. DNA of the CDR3: TGTGCCAGCAGCCCCGACGGGGGGAGAGAGACCCAGTACTTC.

V is TRBV7-9 and J is TRBJ1-3, with D tentatively TRBD1 (5 bases). Trimming pared 4 bases from V and 2 bases from J, leaving 12 bases between. Germline CDR1 reads SEHNR; CDR2 reads FQNEAQ (reference sequence). This CDR3 spans 15 amino acids. CDR3 loop: CASSSYGTTGNTIYF. DNA for the CDR3: TGTGCCAGCAGCTCCTATGGGACTACTGGAAACACCATATATTTT.

For this clone: The junction and the germline gene differ at one end; a read error may be behind it. The rearrangement uses TRBV6-1 and TRBJ1-3, with D unresolved. The CDR3 runs to 14 residues. The germline CDR1 and CDR2 sequences are MNHNS and SASEGT. For the CDR3, the DNA is TGTGCCAGCAGCGAAGGTCAACCCCGGGACACCATATATTTT. It encodes CASSEGQPRDTIYF.